This T cell receptor beta chain appears in the sequencing data of a study of beta chain features in type 1 diabetes. Study results and limitations: Type 1 diabetes patients had moderately but significantly shorter TCRB CDR3s in all four CD4+ subsets.

Germline CDR1 reads MDHEN; CDR2 reads SYDVKM. The CDR3 length is 12 residues. Sequencing targeted expressed TCRB transcripts, as all isolated RNA had been reverse transcribed. The table came from immunoSEQ multiplex PCR; TCRdb's copy has only in-frame clones and leaves some out. The sample lists 630,000 or so clones, around an eighth occurring once. In the case of this clone: No antigen is known for it. A junction boundary mismatches the germline segment, possibly from a read error.

The sequence came from a man between 18 and 29 years old with type 1 diabetes. The sequencing input was naive CD4+ T cells from blood. This chain links TRBV28 with TRBJ1-6, with 8 bases that match TRBD1. This CDR3 is CASSLYRDRFYF. The CDR3, as DNA: TGTGCCAGCAGCCTCTACCGGGACAGGTTCTACTTT.